Below are 9 T cell receptor beta chains sequenced from a single sample in a study of cytomegalovirus exposure and HLA in healthy donors. The PCR employed 60 Vbeta primers together with 13 Jbeta primers. This table comes from immunoSEQ multiplex PCR, and its TCRdb copy is limited to in-frame clones, with some not included. The sample has 110,000 to 150,000 clones; roughly 80% are singletons. Sequenced sample: PBMCs. These receptors all stem from a female donor in good health and CMV-seronegative.

The V and J genes are TRBV14 and TRBJ1-4; 11 bases are a match to TRBD1. Trimming cost V 5 bases and J 7 bases; bases outside gene matches: 6. Looked up from germline, CDR1 is SGHDN and CDR2 is FVKESK. This CDR3 has 15 amino acids. CDR3 residues: CASSLRTGGVEKLFF. In DNA form, the CDR3 reads TGTGCCAGCAGCTTACGGACAGGGGGCGTTGAAAAACTGTTTTTT.

This clone has a handful of counts. The V call is TRBV9, the J call TRBJ2-1; a possible D gene is TRBD2 (5 bases). Per germline, CDR1 SGDLS and CDR2 YYNGEE. The CDR3 length is 14 residues. V was clipped by 4 bases and J by 6 bases, with 14 bases between them. The CDR3 nucleotides are TGTGCCAGCAGCCCCCATGGTGGGAGCAATGAGCAGTTCTTC. Protein: CASSPHGGSNEQFF.

The V gene is TRBV30, the J gene TRBJ1-2, with D tentatively TRBD1 (5 bases). V shed 0 bases and J shed 8 bases, with 13 bases lying between them. The germline CDR1 and CDR2 sequences are GTSNPN and SVGIG (reference sequence). This CDR3 has 13 amino acids. CDR3 bases: TGTGCCTGGAGTGTACAGCGGGGCTACGGCTACACCTTC. It encodes CAWSVQRGYGYTF.

Written as DNA, the CDR3 is TGTGCCAGCAAGGGCGATGACAGGCCCACTGAAGCTTTCTTT. Protein product: CASKGDDRPTEAFF. The genes are TRBV6-1 and TRBJ1-1; weak D call: TRBD1 (6 bases). With 7 bases removed from V and 4 bases from J, the gap between germline ends came to 16 bases. CDR1 is MNHNS and CDR2 is SASEGT in the germline V gene. The CDR3 is made up of 14 amino acids.

This clone showed up just once. The chain has TRBV27 and TRBJ1-1; 8 bases line up with TRBD1. CDR1 MNHEY and CDR2 SMNVEV come from the germline V gene (reference sequence). This CDR3 has 17 amino acids. The ends lost 4 bases at V and 0 bases at J; junction bases unmatched: 10. This CDR3 is CASSSHRTGIMNTEAFF. The DNA of the CDR3 is TGTGCCAGCAGTTCCCACCGGACAGGGATAATGAACACTGAAGCTTTCTTT.

This CDR3 is CASSFRGRADTQYF. The DNA of the CDR3 is TGTGCCAGCAGTTTTAGAGGGCGGGCAGATACGCAGTATTTT. The chain uses TRBV27 and TRBJ2-3; D may be TRBD2 (5 bases). Germline V gives CDR1 MNHEY, CDR2 SMNVEV (reference sequence). The CDR3 totals 14 residues. V lost 3 bases, J lost 4 bases, and 11 bases lay in between.

The chain combines TRBV5-1 with TRBJ2-7; 9 bases are shared with TRBD2. CDR1 SGHRS and CDR2 YFSETQ come from the germline V gene. The length of the CDR3 is 14 residues. J lost 5 bases, V lost 4 bases, and 7 bases had no gene match. The CDR3 here is CASSLGTSSHEQYF. In DNA, the CDR3 is TGCGCCAGCAGCCTAGGGACTAGCAGCCACGAGCAGTACTTC. The entire variable domain, with the rest obtained from reference TRBV5-1 and TRBJ2-7, is as follows: KAGVTQTPRYLIKTRGQQVTLSCSPISGHRSVSWYQQTPGQGLQFLFEYFSETQRNKGNFPGRFSGRQFSNSRSEMNVSTLELGDSALYLCASSLGTSSHEQYFGPGTRLTVT.

This clone was counted a single time. The chain links TRBV27 to TRBJ2-5; maybe TRBD1 (6 bases). Deletions cut 5 bases from V and 7 bases from J, with 20 bases between. CDR3 length equals 15 residues. Germline CDR1 MNHEY, CDR2 SMNVEV (reference sequence). The CDR3 DNA is TGTGCCAGCAGTAAGCAACAGGGTCCTGGGGGGACCCAGTACTTC. It is translated as CASSKQQGPGGTQYF.

The chain joins TRBV28 to TRBJ1-1; the D gene is possibly TRBD1 (6 bases). The CDR3 has 14 residues. Germline V CDR1 and CDR2: MDHEN, SYDVKM. Trimming left V 4 bases short and J 1 base short, with 10 bases between. CDR3 loop: CASSSGQTNTEAFF. As DNA, the CDR3 is TGTGCCAGCAGTTCCGGACAGACGAACACTGAAGCTTTCTTT.